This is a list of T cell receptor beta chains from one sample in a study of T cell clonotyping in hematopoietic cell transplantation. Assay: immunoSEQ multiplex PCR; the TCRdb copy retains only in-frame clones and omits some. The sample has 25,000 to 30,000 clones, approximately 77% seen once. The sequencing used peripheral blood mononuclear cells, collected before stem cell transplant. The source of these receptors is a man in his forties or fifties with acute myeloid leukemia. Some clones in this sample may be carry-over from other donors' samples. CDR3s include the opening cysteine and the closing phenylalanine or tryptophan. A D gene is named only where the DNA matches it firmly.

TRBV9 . CASSVGPSKDEQFF
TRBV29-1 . CSAARDEQYF
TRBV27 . CASGKNRGSEQYF
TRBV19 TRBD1 CASSRGQGPSIQYF
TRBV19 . CGAAGRNTEAFF
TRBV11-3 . CASSPISRGGYEQYF
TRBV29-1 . CSVDVRETSSYNEQFF
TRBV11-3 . CASTLRRTWGNEQFF
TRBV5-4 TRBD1 CASSSTGGEAFF
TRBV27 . CASSLNGRGYTEAFF
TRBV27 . CASSLGRARTDTQYF
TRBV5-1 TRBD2 CASSSSGSSYNEQFF
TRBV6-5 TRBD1 CASFGGIQGVYEQYF
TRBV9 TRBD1 CASSLTSGTGNYNEQFF
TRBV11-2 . CASSRYRGNTIYF
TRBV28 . CASSSGLPRDDNYGYTF
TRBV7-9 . CASSLYRIETGNTIYF
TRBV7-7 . CASSRDLLTGELFF
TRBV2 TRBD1 CASSRDSYYEQYF
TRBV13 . CASSSRRQRVEQYF
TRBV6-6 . CASSYSYYEQYF